These 28 T cell receptor beta chains were all obtained from the same sample, sequenced in a study of cytomegalovirus exposure and HLA in healthy donors (dated by TCRdb to 2016 to 2017). Library construction relied on the immunoSEQ multiplex PCR assay. A mixture of 60 forward primers for TCR Vbeta segments and 13 reverse primers for TCR Jbeta segments was used in the multiplex PCR. TCRdb stores this immuneACCESS table with in-frame sequences only. Part of the clones is absent; in the studies checked, under half of the shortfall reflects unresolved V genes, and no reason is known for the rest. Counted in this sample were approximately 130,000 clones; 60% to 85% of them appeared once. 6% to 8% of the sample is held by the ten biggest clonotypes. The sample comprised PBMCs. The receptors were gathered from a woman between 40 and 55 years old in good health and CMV-seronegative.

The chain is built from TRBV28 and TRBJ2-3; 10 bases match TRBD1. The CDR3 length is 15 residues. Germline CDR1 MDHEN, CDR2 SYDVKM. Trimming took 3 bases from V and 3 from J; bases not matched to a gene: 3. CDR3 in amino acids: CASSFLGQGTDTQYF. The CDR3, as DNA: TGTGCCAGCAGTTTTCTGGGACAGGGGACAGATACGCAGTATTTT.

Points on this clone: Germline and junction disagree at one end, which may indicate a read error. The chain recombines TRBV5-6 with TRBJ2-6, with 8 bases identical to TRBD1. This CDR3 region has 17 residues. Germline V gene sequence: CDR1 SGHDT, CDR2 YYEEEE. The CDR3 DNA is TGTGCCAGCAGCTTGGTCGGGGTCCGGGACAGGAGGGACGTCCTGGCTTTC. Encoded protein: CASSLVGVRDRRDVLAF.

As DNA, the CDR3 is TGTGCCAGCAGCAGACTAGTCTCCTACGAGCAGTACTTC. Amino acid sequence: CASSRLVSYEQYF. The chain carries TRBV7-2 and TRBJ2-7, with D possibly being TRBD2 (6 bases). Trimming removed 5 bases at V and 0 bases at J, with 8 bases between. The CDR3 extends over 13 amino acids. Germline V lookup: CDR1 SGHTA, CDR2 FQGNSA.

Comments on this clone: Mismatch with germline at one junction end may stem from a read error. This chain uses TRBV27 with TRBJ2-7; possible D gene TRBD1, 6 bases. CDR1 and CDR2 from the germline V gene are MNHEY and SMNVEV (reference sequence). This CDR3 has 14 residues. DNA for the CDR3: TGTGCCACCAGTCGACAGGACCACTCCTACGAGCAGTACTTC. Translating it yields CATSRQDHSYEQYF.

In regard to this clone: Since no conserved phenylalanine or tryptophan closes the CDR3, a read error is the likely cause. The chain couples TRBV7-9 to TRBJ2-6, with D unresolved. Germline V gene data show CDR1 as SEHNR and CDR2 as FQNEAQ (reference sequence). V was cut by 1 base and J by 0 bases, with 4 bases left in between. The CDR3 is made up of 15 amino acids. CDR3 amino acids: CASSLGGSGANVLTL. The CDR3 bases are TGTGCCAGCAGCTTAGGGGGCTCTGGGGCCAACGTCCTGACTCTC.

The chain uses TRBV28 and TRBJ2-5; 10 nucleotides match TRBD2. Germline CDR1 and CDR2: MDHEN and SYDVKM. CDR3 length equals 15 residues. J gave up 4 bases and V 6 bases, and 8 bases lay outside the gene matches. CDR3 sequence reads: CASRSPLAGGETQYF. For the CDR3, the DNA is TGTGCCAGCAGATCGCCCTTAGCGGGAGGAGAGACCCAGTACTTC.

This rearrangement joins TRBV10-3 to TRBJ2-1, with 14 bases matching TRBD2. The V segment lost 0 bases and the J segment 7 bases; nucleotides outside the gene matches: 5. Germline V gene data show CDR1 as ENHRY and CDR2 as SYGVKD. The CDR3 totals 17 residues. CDR3 coding DNA: TGTGCCATCAGTGAGTCAGGGACTAGCGGGAGTATTAATGAGCAGTTCTTC. This sequence encodes CAISESGTSGSINEQFF.

V gene TRBV7-3 combines with J gene TRBJ2-7; 10 bases align to TRBD1. After removal of 4 bases from V and 4 bases from J, the junction contained 10 bases not matched to a gene. The V gene's germline CDR1 is SGHTA and CDR2 FQGTGA. The CDR3 length is 16 residues. CDR3 sequence: CASSSPPGQGLYEQYF. The DNA for the CDR3 is TGTGCCAGCAGCTCCCCACCGGGACAGGGGCTATACGAGCAGTACTTC. The whole variable domain, remainder taken from reference TRBV7-3 and TRBJ2-7, is GAGVSQTPSNKVTEKGKYVELRCDPISGHTALYWYRQSLGQGPEFLIYFQGTGAADDSGLPNDRFFAVRPEGSVSTLKIQRTERGDSAVYLCASSSPPGQGLYEQYFGPGTRLTVT.

The chain employs TRBV6-5 and TRBJ2-1, with 7 bases matching TRBD2. J lost 2 bases, V lost 0 bases, and 4 bases had no gene match. The V gene's germline CDR1 is MNHEY and CDR2 SVGAGI. The CDR3 runs 16 residues. As DNA, the CDR3 is TGTGCCAGCAGTTACTCCGTAGCGGGCCCCTACAATGAGCAGTTCTTC. Residues: CASSYSVAGPYNEQFF.

Written as DNA, the CDR3 is TGTGCCAGCTCACGATGGGGACAGGCAAACACTGAAGCTTTCTTT. Amino acid sequence: CASSRWGQANTEAFF. V usage is TRBV18 and J usage is TRBJ1-1; 8 bases are shared with TRBD1. The germline V gene encodes CDR1 KGHSH and CDR2 LQKENI. The trim removed 4 bases at V and 2 bases at J, leaving 6 bases unmatched. The CDR3 has 15 amino acids.

This rearrangement joins TRBV5-6 to TRBJ1-5; possible D gene TRBD1, 5 bases. CDR1 is SGHDT, CDR2 YYEEEE, per germline. The CDR3 loop spans 14 amino acids. V was cut by 2 bases and J by 5 bases, with 11 bases left in between. CDR3 sequence: CASSLGAADQPQHF. The CDR3 DNA follows: TGTGCCAGCAGCTTAGGGGCAGCTGATCAGCCCCAGCATTTT.

The chain couples TRBV6-5 to TRBJ1-5; no clear D gene. This CDR3 spans 14 amino acids. V was shortened by 0 bases and J by 2 bases, with 5 bases between the two germline ends. From germline, CDR1 is MNHEY and CDR2 SVGAGI. In DNA, the CDR3 is TGTGCCAGCAGTTACTCGGCGGGCAATCAGCCCCAGCATTTT. Translation: CASSYSAGNQPQHF.

In DNA, the CDR3 is TGTGCCAGCTCACCAACACCTAGCTTGTCCTACGAGCAGTACTTC. It encodes CASSPTPSLSYEQYF. The chain links TRBV18 to TRBJ2-7; D perhaps matches TRBD2 (5 bases). V lost 2 bases to trimming and J lost 1 base, with 12 bases between them. The CDR3 spans 15 residues. Germline assignment: CDR1 KGHSH and CDR2 LQKENI.

The chain employs TRBV10-3 and TRBJ2-3; 11 nucleotides agree with TRBD2. The J segment lost 5 bases and the V segment lost 3 bases, leaving 4 bases of the junction unmatched. CDR3 length: 15 residues. The germline V gene encodes CDR1 ENHRY and CDR2 SYGVKD. Here the CDR3 DNA reads TGTGCCATCAGTGAAGGTCTAGCGGGAGGAGATACGCAGTATTTT. Its protein is CAISEGLAGGDTQYF.

This sequence joins TRBV13 and TRBJ2-7; 8 bases align to TRBD1. Per germline, CDR1 PRHDT and CDR2 FYEKMQ (reference sequence). CDR3 size: 15 residues. The trim removed 5 bases at V and 0 bases at J, leaving 6 bases unmatched. In DNA form, the CDR3 reads TGTGCCAGCAGCGAGGGACAGGTGAGCTCCTACGAGCAGTACTTC. Translating gives CASSEGQVSSYEQYF.

CDR3 sequence reads: CASIPGQTLMNTEAFF. CDR3 sequence (DNA): TGTGCCAGCATTCCGGGTCAGACCCTTATGAACACTGAAGCTTTCTTT. V gene TRBV27 combines with J gene TRBJ1-1; no clear D gene. Per the germline V gene, CDR1 is MNHEY and CDR2 is SMNVEV (reference sequence). This CDR3 contains 16 residues. Trimming cost V 7 bases and J 0 bases, with 18 bases left between them.

This clone was counted a few times. The chain has TRBV29-1 and TRBJ1-2, with 7 bases lining up with TRBD1. There are 17 residues in the CDR3. Germline V lookup: CDR1 SQVTM, CDR2 ANQGSEA. Losses at the gene ends were 3 bases for V and 6 bases for J; bases not matched to a gene: 19. The CDR3 loop is CSVDWGKTGSVVDGYTF. The CDR3, as DNA: TGCAGCGTTGATTGGGGCAAGACAGGGAGTGTGGTGGATGGCTACACCTTC.

This clone showed up just once. The gene calls are TRBV2 and TRBJ1-1, with 10 bases identical to TRBD1. CDR1 and CDR2 from the germline V gene are SNHLY and FYNNEI. V trimming: 5 bases; J trimming: 5 bases; junction bases outside the gene matches: 14. This CDR3 is 17 amino acids long. In DNA form, the CDR3 reads TGTGCCAGCAGTATCCGAAGGGACAGGGGAAAAAGGACTGAAGCTTTCTTT. Encoded protein: CASSIRRDRGKRTEAFF.

The chain recombines TRBV4-2 with TRBJ2-3; TRBD2 might be the D (6 bases). V was pared by 0 bases and J by 4 bases, with 11 bases between. Germline CDR1 and CDR2: LGHNA and YNFKEQ. The CDR3 consists of 15 residues. The CDR3 region has the DNA TGTGCCAGCAGCCAAGATTTGGACTATTCAGATACGCAGTATTTT. Translated: CASSQDLDYSDTQYF.

The chain couples TRBV15 to TRBJ1-4; 8 bases align to TRBD1. The CDR3 has 16 residues. V trimming: 1 base; J trimming: 4 bases; junction bases outside the gene matches: 5. Germline CDR1 and CDR2: LNHNV and YYDKDF (reference sequence). The DNA for the CDR3 is TGTGCCACCAGCAGAGGCAAAACAGGGGGTAATGAAAAACTGTTTTTT. It yields the protein CATSRGKTGGNEKLFF. Using reference TRBV15 and TRBJ1-4 for the parts outside the CDR3, the full variable domain is DAMVIQNPRYQVTQFGKPVTLSCSQTLNHNVMYWYQQKSSQAPKLLFHYYDKDFNNEADTPDNFQSRRPNTSFCFLDIRSPGLGDTAMYLCATSRGKTGGNEKLFFGSGTQLSVL.

V gene TRBV18 combines with J gene TRBJ1-1; 12 nucleotides align to TRBD1. CDR1 is KGHSH and CDR2 is LQKENI in the germline V gene. V shed 0 bases and J 1 base; nucleotides not matched to a gene: 12. The CDR3 sequence is 20 residues long. CDR3 sequence: CASSPPPGDRGRGWNTEAFF. CDR3 DNA sequence: TGTGCCAGCTCACCACCGCCAGGGGACAGGGGGCGAGGGTGGAACACTGAAGCTTTCTTT.

The V call is TRBV2, the J call TRBJ2-4; TRBD2 might be the D (6 bases). The CDR3 covers 15 residues. Trimming stripped 7 bases from V and 1 base from J, with 14 bases between. Germline assignment: CDR1 SNHLY and CDR2 FYNNEI. CDR3 in amino acids: CASTREASAKNIQYF. The CDR3 DNA is TGTGCCAGCACGAGGGAGGCCTCGGCCAAAAACATTCAGTACTTC.

The J gene is TRBJ2-7, the V gene TRBV27; D unresolved. Germline values: CDR1 MNHEY, CDR2 SMNVEV (reference sequence). CDR3 length equals 11 residues. V lost 10 bases to trimming and J lost 4 bases, with 11 bases between them. CDR3 DNA sequence: TGTGCCACCCGTAGTGCGTACGAGCAGTACTTC. Translated, it gives CATRSAYEQYF.

This chain joins TRBV7-2 and TRBJ2-3, with 7 bases fitting TRBD2. V dropped 0 bases and J dropped 7; count of bases not matched to a gene: 10. Germline V CDR1 and CDR2: SGHTA, FQGNSA. The CDR3 spans 16 residues. Here the CDR3 reads CASSLARGSGLNTQYF. CDR3 coding DNA: TGTGCCAGCAGCTTAGCGCGGGGGAGCGGGCTGAATACGCAGTATTTT.

J is TRBJ2-2 and V is TRBV7-6; D not certain. This CDR3 region has 16 residues. V lost 2 bases and J lost 0, with 10 bases in between. Germline loops: CDR1 SGHVS, CDR2 FNYEAQ. The CDR3 protein is CASSLSYPSNTGELFF. CDR3 DNA: TGTGCCAGCAGCTTATCTTATCCCTCGAACACCGGGGAGCTGTTTTTT.

The V and J genes are TRBV7-8 and TRBJ2-2; D gene unclear. Germline lookup yields CDR1 SGHVS and CDR2 FQNEAQ. Trimming cost V 2 bases and J 2 bases, with 12 bases left between them. CDR3 length: 16 residues. The CDR3 is CASSLIEIPNTGELFF. The DNA for the CDR3 is TGTGCCAGCAGCTTAATAGAGATCCCAAACACCGGGGAGCTGTTTTTT.

The chain employs TRBV9 and TRBJ2-3; 7 nucleotides align to TRBD2. In germline, CDR1 is SGDLS, CDR2 YYNGEE. V trimming: 7 bases; J trimming: 0 bases; junction bases outside the gene matches: 8. The CDR3 covers 15 residues. CDR3 loop: CASAIAGVSTDTQYF. DNA for the CDR3: TGTGCCAGCGCTATAGCGGGCGTTAGCACAGATACGCAGTATTTT.

This sequence joins TRBV7-2 and TRBJ2-7, with TRBD1 matching 8 bases. The J segment lost 6 bases and the V segment lost 5 bases, leaving 12 bases of the junction unmatched. From germline, CDR1 is SGHTA and CDR2 FQGNSA. The CDR3 totals 15 residues. CDR3 nucleotides: TGTGCCAGCAGCCCCGGACAGGGTGCTTGGGCCGAGCAGTACTTC. Translated, it gives CASSPGQGAWAEQYF. The full variable domain, completed using reference TRBV7-2 and TRBJ2-7, is GAGVSQSPSNKVTEKGKDVELRCDPISGHTALYWYRQSLGQGLEFLIYFQGNSAPDKSGLPSDRFSAERTGGSVSTLTIQRTQQEDSAVYLCASSPGQGAWAEQYFGPGTRLTVT.